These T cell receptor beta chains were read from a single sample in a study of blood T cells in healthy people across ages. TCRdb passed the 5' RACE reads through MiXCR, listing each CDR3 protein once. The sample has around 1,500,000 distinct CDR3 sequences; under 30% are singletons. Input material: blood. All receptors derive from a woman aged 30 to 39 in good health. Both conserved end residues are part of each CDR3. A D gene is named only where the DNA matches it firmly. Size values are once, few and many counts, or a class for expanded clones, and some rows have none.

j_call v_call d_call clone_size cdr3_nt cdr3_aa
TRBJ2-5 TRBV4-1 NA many TGCGCCAGCAGCCAAGTCGGCGGGACACTCCAAGAGACCCAGTACTTC CASSQVGGTLQETQYF
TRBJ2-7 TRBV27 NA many TGTGCCAGCAGTTTACGGCAGTTCTCCTACGAGCAGTACTTC CASSLRQFSYEQYF
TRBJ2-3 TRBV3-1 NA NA TGTGCCAGCAGCCAAGGGGTAGCTAACACAGATACGCAGTATTTT CASSQGVANTDTQYF
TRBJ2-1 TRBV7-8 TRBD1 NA TGTGCCAGCAGCTTAGGGGGACAGTTCTCCTACAATGAGCAGTTCTTC CASSLGGQFSYNEQFF
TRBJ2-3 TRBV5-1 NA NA TGCGCCAGCAGCTTTCAGGAGATCGCAGATACGCAGTATTTT CASSFQEIADTQYF
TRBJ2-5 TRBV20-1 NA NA TGCAGTGCCCACAACCTCGAGCCGAGGGAGACCCAGTACTTC CSAHNLEPRETQYF
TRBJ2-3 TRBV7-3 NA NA TGTGCCAGCAGCCTCCAGGGATCCTCTAGCACAGATACGCAGTATTTT CASSLQGSSSTDTQYF
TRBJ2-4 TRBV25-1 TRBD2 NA TGTGCCAGCAGTGAATCCCCACCAGCGGGGGCATACATTCAGTACTTC CASSESPPAGAYIQYF
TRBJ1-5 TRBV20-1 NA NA TGCAGTGCTAGAGATCGGGCGGCTCAGGGCGGGGGCAATCAGCCCCAGCATTTT CSARDRAAQGGGNQPQHF
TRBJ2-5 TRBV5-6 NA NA TGTACCAGCAGCTTTCGGGCGCCCCGAGGGGAGCAGTACTTC CTSSFRAPRGEQYF
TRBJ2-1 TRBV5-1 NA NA TGCGCCAGCAGCCCGGACAGTACGCTCTACAATGAGCAGTTCTTC CASSPDSTLYNEQFF
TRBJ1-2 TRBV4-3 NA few TGCGCCAGCAGCCACCAGACAGGCTTTACTGATGGCTACACCTTC CASSHQTGFTDGYTF
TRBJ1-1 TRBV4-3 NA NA TGCGCCAGCAGCCAGGACCTGGGGGTCATGAACACTGAAGCTTTCTTT CASSQDLGVMNTEAFF
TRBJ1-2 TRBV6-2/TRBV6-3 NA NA TGTGCCAGCAACCCACAGCGGGGATCTAACTATGGCTACACCTTC CASNPQRGSNYGYTF
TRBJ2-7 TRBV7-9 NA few TGTGCCAGCACTTCAGAGCGCGATGTCTCCTACGAGCAGTACTTC CASTSERDVSYEQYF
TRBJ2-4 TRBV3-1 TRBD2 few TGTGCCAGCAGGGGGTCGACTAGCTACAATGAGCAGTACTTC CASRGSTSYNEQYF
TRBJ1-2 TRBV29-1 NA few TGCAGCGTGCAGCGGGCTACGCTTTATGGCTACACCTTC CSVQRATLYGYTF
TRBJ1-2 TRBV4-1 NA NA TGCGCCAGCAGCCCGTTGGAAGAACAACATGGCTACACCTTC CASSPLEEQHGYTF
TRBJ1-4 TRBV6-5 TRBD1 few TGTGCCAGCAGTTACTCTACAGGGGCGGTGAGAAAACTGTTTTTT CASSYSTGAVRKLFF
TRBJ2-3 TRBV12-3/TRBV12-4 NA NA TGTGCCAGCAGGATTAGCGGCCCCATCACAGATACGCAGTATTTT CASRISGPITDTQYF
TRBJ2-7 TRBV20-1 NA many TGCAGTGCTAGAGAACGCGGGGGACAACCTTACGAGCAGTACTTC CSARERGGQPYEQYF
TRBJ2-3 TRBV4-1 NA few TGCGTCAGCAGCCAAGGTAGAGCGAGGAGCAGCACAGATACGCAGTATTTT CVSSQGRARSSTDTQYF